Described below is a single TCR beta chain sequence and its context. What it binds is not known. Treatment in this sample: oral pan-JAK inhibitor, 5-10 mg twice daily. The sample is drawn from a study of CD8+ T cells in alopecia areata. Study-level information: Scoring of severity for treated patients was based on percentage of affected scalp area. Study-level points and caveats: Lesional scalp, notably in alopecia totalis/universalis, had clonality above that of normal scalp. Tofacitinib produced a significant decrease in scalp clonality and in expanded CD8+ clones among the top 100.

RNA extraction was followed by reverse transcription into cDNA, which acted as the sequencing template. TCRdb's copy holds only in-frame clones and misses some; the assay was immunoSEQ multiplex PCR. This table holds 200,000 or so clones, 58% found once. Trimming cost V 5 bases and J 2 bases, with 17 bases left between them. In germline, CDR1 is SGHTA, CDR2 FQGNSA. CDR3 length equals 16 residues. The J gene is TRBJ2-3, the V gene TRBV7-2; possibly TRBD2 for D (5 bases). This specimen was CD4+ T cells sorted from blood, taken at week 24, from a patient treated with tofacitinib. This sequence originates from a human donor with alopecia areata. CDR3 amino acids: CASSNAPGINTDTQYF. The CDR3 nucleotides read TGTGCCAGCAGCAACGCCCCGGGAATAAACACAGATACGCAGTATTTT. Based on the CDR3 plus reference TRBV7-2 and TRBJ2-3, the full variable domain is GAGVSQSPSNKVTEKGKDVELRCDPISGHTALYWYRQSLGQGLEFLIYFQGNSAPDKSGLPSDRFSAERTGGSVSTLTIQRTQQEDSAVYLCASSNAPGINTDTQYFGPGTRLTVL.